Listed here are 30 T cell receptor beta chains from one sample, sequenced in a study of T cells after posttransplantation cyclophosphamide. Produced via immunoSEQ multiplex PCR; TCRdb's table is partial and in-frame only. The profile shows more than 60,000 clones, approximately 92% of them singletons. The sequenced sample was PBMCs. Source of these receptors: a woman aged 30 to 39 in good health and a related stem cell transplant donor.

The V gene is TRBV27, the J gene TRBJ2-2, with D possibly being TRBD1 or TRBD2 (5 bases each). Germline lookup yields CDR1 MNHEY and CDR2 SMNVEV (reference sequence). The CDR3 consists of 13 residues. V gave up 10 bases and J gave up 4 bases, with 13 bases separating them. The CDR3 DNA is TGTGCCACCTACGGGGCCGGCACCGGGGAGCTGTTTTTT. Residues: CATYGAGTGELFF.

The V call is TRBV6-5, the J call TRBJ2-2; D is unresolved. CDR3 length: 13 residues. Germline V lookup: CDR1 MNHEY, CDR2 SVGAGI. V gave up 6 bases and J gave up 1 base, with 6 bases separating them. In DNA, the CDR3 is TGTGCCAGCAGGTATCTGAACACCGGGGAGCTGTTTTTT. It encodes CASRYLNTGELFF.

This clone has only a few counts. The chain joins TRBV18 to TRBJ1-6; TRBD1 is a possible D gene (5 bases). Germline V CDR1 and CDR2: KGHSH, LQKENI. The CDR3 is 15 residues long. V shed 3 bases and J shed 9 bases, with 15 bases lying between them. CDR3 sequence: CASSPRQGLGSPLHF. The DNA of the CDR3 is TGTGCCAGCTCACCTCGGCAGGGACTAGGTTCACCCCTCCACTTT.

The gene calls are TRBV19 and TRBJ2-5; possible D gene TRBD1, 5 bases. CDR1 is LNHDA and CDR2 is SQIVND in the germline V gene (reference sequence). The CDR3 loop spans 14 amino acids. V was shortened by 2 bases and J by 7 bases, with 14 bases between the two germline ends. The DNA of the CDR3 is TGTGCCAGTAGTATACCAGGGCGGAGTGGGACCCAGTACTTC. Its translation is CASSIPGRSGTQYF.

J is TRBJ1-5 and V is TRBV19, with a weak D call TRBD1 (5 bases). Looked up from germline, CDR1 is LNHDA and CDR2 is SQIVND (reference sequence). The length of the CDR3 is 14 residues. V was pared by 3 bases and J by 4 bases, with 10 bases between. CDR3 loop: CASSMGVRNQPQHF. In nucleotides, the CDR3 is TGTGCCAGTAGTATGGGGGTTCGGAATCAGCCCCAGCATTTT.

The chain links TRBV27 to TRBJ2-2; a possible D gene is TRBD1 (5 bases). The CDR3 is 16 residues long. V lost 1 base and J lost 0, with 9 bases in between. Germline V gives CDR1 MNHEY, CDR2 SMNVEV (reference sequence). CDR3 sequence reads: CASSLFTGANTGELFF. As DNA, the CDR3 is TGTGCCAGCAGTTTATTTACAGGCGCGAACACCGGGGAGCTGTTTTTT.

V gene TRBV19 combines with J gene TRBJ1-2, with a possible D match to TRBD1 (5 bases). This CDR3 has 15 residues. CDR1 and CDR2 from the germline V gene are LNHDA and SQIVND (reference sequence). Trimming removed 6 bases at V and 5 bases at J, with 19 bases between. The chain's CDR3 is CASRPPGARRYGYTF. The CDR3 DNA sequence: TGTGCCAGTAGACCCCCCGGGGCCCGTCGATATGGCTACACCTTC.

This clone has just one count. CDR3 loop: CASSGQNSNTEAFF. The CDR3 nucleotides read TGTGCCAGCAGCGGCCAGAACTCGAACACTGAAGCTTTCTTT. This sequence joins TRBV9 and TRBJ1-1, with D unclear. From germline, CDR1 is SGDLS and CDR2 YYNGEE. V shed 3 bases and J shed 1 base, with 10 bases lying between them. CDR3 size: 14 residues.

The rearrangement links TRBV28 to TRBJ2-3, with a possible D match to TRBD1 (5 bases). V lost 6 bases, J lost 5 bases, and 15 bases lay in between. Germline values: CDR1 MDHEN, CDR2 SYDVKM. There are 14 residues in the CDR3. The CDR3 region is CASRTQAPLDTQYF. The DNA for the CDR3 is TGTGCCAGCAGGACACAGGCCCCGTTAGATACGCAGTATTTT.

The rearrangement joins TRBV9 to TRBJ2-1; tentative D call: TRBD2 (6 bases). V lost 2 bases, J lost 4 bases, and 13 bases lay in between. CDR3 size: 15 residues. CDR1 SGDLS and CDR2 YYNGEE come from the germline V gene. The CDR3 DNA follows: TGTGCCAGCAGCGTGCGGGGCGAATCGTACAATGAGCAGTTCTTC. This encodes CASSVRGESYNEQFF.

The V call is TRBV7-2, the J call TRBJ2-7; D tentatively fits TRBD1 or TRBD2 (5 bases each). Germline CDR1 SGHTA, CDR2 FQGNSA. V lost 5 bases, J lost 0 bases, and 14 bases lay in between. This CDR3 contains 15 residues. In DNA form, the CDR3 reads TGTGCCAGCAGCCCGACGGGGCAGAGCTCCTACGAGCAGTACTTC. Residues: CASSPTGQSSYEQYF.

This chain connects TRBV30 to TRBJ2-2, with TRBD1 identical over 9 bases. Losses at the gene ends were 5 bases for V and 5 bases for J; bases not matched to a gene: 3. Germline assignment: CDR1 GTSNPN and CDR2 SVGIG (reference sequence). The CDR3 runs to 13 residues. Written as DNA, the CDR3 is TGTGCCTGGGGACAGGGGAATACCGGGGAGCTGTTTTTT. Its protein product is CAWGQGNTGELFF. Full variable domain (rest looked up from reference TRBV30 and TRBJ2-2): SQTIHQWPATLVQPVGSPLSLECTVEGTSNPNLYWYRQAAGRGLQLLFYSVGIGQISSEVPQNLSASRPQDRQFILSSKKLLLSDSGFYLCAWGQGNTGELFFGEGSRLTVL.

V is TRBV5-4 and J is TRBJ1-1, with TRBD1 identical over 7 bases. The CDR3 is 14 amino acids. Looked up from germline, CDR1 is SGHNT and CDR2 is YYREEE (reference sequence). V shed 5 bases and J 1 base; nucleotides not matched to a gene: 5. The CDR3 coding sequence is TGTGCCAGCAGTTTCGACAGGGAGAACACTGAAGCTTTCTTT. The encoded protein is CASSFDRENTEAFF.

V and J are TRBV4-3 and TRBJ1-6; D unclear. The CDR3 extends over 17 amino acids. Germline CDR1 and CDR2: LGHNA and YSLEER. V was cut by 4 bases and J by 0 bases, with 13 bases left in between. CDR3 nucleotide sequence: TGCGCCAGCAGCCGGACGGCTGGGAGCTCCTATAATTCACCCCTCCACTTT. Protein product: CASSRTAGSSYNSPLHF.

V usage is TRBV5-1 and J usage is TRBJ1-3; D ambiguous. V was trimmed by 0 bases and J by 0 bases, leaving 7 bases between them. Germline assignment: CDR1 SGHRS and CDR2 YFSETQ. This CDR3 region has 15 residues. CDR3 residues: CASSLVSYSGNTIYF. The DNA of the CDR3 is TGCGCCAGCAGCTTGGTCTCGTACTCTGGAAACACCATATATTTT. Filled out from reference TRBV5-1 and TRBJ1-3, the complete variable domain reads KAGVTQTPRYLIKTRGQQVTLSCSPISGHRSVSWYQQTPGQGLQFLFEYFSETQRNKGNFPGRFSGRQFSNSRSEMNVSTLELGDSALYLCASSLVSYSGNTIYFGEGSWLTVV.

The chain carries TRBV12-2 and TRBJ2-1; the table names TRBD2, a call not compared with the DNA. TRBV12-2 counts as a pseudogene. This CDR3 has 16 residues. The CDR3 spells CASRLARLAGRDEQFF. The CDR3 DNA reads TGTGCAAGTCGCTTAGCGCGACTAGCGGGGAGGGATGAGCAGTTCTTC.

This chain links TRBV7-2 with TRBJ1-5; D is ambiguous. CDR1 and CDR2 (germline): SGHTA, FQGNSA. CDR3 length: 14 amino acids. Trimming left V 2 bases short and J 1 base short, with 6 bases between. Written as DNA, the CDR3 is TGTGCCAGCAGCTTACTCAGAAGCAATCAGCCCCAGCATTTT. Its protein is CASSLLRSNQPQHF.

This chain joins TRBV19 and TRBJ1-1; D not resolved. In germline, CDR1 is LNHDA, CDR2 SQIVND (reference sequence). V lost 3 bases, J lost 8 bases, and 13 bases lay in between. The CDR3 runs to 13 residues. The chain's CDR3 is CASSMRAPREAFF. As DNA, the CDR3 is TGTGCCAGTAGTATGAGGGCGCCCCGAGAAGCTTTCTTT. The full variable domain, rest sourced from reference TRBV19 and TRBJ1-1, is DGGITQSPKYLFRKEGQNVTLSCEQNLNHDAMYWYRQDPGQGLRLIYYSQIVNDFQKGDIAEGYSVSREKKESFPLTVTSAQKNPTAFYLCASSMRAPREAFFGQGTRLTVV.

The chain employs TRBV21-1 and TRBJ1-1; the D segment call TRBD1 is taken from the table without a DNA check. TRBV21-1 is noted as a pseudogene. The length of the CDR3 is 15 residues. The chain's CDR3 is CASSKGGQKNTEAFF. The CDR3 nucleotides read TGTGCCAGCAGCAAAGGGGGACAGAAGAACACTGAAGCTTTCTTT.

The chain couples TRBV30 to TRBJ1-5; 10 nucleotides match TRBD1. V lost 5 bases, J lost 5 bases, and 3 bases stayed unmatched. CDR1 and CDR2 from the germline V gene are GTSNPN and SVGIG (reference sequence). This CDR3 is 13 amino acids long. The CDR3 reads CAWGTGVDQPQHF. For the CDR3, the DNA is TGTGCCTGGGGGACAGGGGTGGATCAGCCCCAGCATTTT.

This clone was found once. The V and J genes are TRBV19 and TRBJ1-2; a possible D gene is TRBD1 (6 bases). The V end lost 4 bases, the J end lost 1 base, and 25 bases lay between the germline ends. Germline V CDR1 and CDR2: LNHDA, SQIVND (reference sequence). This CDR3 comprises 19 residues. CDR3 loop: CASSTRSRQVAGSNYGYTF. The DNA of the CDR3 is TGTGCCAGTAGTACTCGATCCCGACAGGTTGCGGGGAGTAACTATGGCTACACCTTC.

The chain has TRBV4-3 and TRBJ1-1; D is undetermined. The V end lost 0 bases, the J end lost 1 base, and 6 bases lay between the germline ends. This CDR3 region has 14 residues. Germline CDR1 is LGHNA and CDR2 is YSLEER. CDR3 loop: CASSQESANTEAFF. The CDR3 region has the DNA TGCGCCAGCAGCCAAGAATCAGCGAACACTGAAGCTTTCTTT.

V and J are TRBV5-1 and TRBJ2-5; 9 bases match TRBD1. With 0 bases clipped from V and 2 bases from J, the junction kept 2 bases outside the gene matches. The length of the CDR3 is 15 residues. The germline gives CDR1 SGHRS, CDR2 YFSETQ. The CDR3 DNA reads TGCGCCAGCAGCTTGGGGGACAGGGTTCAAGAGACCCAGTACTTC. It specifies CASSLGDRVQETQYF.

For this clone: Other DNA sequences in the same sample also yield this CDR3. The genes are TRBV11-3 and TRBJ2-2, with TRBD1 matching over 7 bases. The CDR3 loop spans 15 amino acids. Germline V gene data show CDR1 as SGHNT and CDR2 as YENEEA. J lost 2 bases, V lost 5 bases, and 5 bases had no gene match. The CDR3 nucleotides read TGTGCCAGCAGCCCTAGACAGGGAAACACCGGGGAGCTGTTTTTT. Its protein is CASSPRQGNTGELFF.

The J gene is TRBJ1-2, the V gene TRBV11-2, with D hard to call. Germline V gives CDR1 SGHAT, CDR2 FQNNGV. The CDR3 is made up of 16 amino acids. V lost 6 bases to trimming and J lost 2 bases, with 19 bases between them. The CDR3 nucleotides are TGTGCCAGCAGTCCCGCTTTTGGTGACGGAAACTATGGCTACACCTTC. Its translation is CASSPAFGDGNYGYTF.

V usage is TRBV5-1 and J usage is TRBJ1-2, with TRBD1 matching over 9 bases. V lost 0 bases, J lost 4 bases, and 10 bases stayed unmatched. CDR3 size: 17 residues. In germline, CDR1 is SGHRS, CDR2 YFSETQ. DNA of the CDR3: TGCGCCAGCAGCTTGGACGGGACAGGGAATGGAGTCTATGGCTACACCTTC. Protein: CASSLDGTGNGVYGYTF. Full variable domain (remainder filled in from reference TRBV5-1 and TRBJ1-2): KAGVTQTPRYLIKTRGQQVTLSCSPISGHRSVSWYQQTPGQGLQFLFEYFSETQRNKGNFPGRFSGRQFSNSRSEMNVSTLELGDSALYLCASSLDGTGNGVYGYTFGSGTRLTVV.

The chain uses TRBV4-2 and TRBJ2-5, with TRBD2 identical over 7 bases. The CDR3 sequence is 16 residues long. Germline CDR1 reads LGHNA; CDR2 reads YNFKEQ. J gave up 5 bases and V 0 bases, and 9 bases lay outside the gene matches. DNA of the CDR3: TGTGCCAGCAGCCAAGACTCCGGGACTAATGAGGAGACCCAGTACTTC. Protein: CASSQDSGTNEETQYF.

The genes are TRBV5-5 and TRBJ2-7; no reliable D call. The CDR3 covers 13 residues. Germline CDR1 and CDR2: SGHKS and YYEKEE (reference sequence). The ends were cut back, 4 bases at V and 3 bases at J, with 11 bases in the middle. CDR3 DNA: TGTGCCAGCAGCGCTACAGTTTACTACGAGCAGTACTTC. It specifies CASSATVYYEQYF.

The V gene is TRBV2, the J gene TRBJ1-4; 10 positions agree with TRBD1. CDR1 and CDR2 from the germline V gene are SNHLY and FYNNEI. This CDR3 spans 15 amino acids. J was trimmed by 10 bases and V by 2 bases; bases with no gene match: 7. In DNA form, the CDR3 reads TGTGCCAGCAGTGAACGCTCGGACAGGGGGTTAAAACTGTTTTTT. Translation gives CASSERSDRGLKLFF.

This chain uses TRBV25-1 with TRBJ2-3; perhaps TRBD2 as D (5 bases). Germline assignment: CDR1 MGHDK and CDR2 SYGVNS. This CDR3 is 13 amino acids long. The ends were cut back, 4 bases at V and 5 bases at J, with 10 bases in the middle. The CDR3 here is CASSVREIDTQYF. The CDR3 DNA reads TGTGCCAGCAGTGTTAGGGAGATAGATACGCAGTATTTT.